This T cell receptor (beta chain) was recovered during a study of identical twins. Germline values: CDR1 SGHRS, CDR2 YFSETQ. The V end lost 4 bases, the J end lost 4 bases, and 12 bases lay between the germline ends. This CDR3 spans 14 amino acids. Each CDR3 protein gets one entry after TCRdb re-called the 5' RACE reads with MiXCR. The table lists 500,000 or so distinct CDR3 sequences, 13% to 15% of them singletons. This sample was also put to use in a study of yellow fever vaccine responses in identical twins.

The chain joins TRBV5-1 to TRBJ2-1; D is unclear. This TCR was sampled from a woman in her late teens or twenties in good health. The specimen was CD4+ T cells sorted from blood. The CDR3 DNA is TGCGCCAGCAGCCTTTCATTAGAATACAATGAGCAGTTCTTC. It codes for CASSLSLEYNEQFF.